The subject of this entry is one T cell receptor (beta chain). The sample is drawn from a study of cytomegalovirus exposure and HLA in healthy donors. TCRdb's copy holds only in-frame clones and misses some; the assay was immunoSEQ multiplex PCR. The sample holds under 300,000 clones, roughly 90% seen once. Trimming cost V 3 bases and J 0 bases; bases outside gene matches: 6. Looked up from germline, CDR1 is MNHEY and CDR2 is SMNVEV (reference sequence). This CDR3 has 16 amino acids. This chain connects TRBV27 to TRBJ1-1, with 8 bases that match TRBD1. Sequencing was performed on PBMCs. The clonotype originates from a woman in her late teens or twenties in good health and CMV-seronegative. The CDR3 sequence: CASSFGQGPLNTEAFF. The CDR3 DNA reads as TGTGCCAGCAGTTTCGGACAGGGACCCTTGAACACTGAAGCTTTCTTT.